This T cell receptor beta chain was obtained from a study of Ad26.COV2.S vaccination and SARS-CoV-2 variants. Stated treatment: some 19 received Ad26.COV2.S at low or high dose, single or two shots; about 5 received placebo; per-sample allocation not given. Repertoires come from day 63 after the first vaccine or placebo injection. Generated by immunoSEQ multiplex PCR, the TCRdb table keeps only in-frame clones and is missing some. Counted here are 400,000 or so clones, around 85% occurring once; the ten biggest clones make up around 3.4%. CDR3 length: 17 residues. Germline-derived CDR1 and CDR2 are SGHTA and FQGNSA. Trimming stripped 5 bases from V and 0 bases from J, with 20 bases between.

The sample in question was peripheral blood, obtained in a trial of Ad26.COV2.S vaccine versus placebo. This chain connects TRBV7-2 to TRBJ2-7; D is possibly TRBD1 (6 bases). The clonotype originates from a person aged 18-65 years who received the Ad26.COV2.S COVID-19 vaccine or a placebo. The DNA for the CDR3 is TGTGCCAGCAGCCCTACTATTAGACAGGCCAGCTCCTACGAGCAGTACTTC. This gives the protein CASSPTIRQASSYEQYF.